This TCR beta chain was observed in a study of OX40 agonist ivuxolimab in advanced cancers. Some clones are missing from TCRdb's copy, which holds only in-frame ones; the method was immunoSEQ multiplex PCR. This repertoire shows fewer than 70,000 clones, approximately 82% found once; its top ten account for about 1.7%. In the case of this clone: The antigen remains unidentified.

General observations from the study: The 0.1-3.0 mg/kg partial responders had among the lowest clonal expansion. Antigen specificity of clonally expanded peripheral T cells was not established.

The TCR was taken from an adult with an advanced solid tumor such as melanoma, head and neck, liver or kidney cancer. Here the sequenced sample was CD4+ or CD8+ T cells sorted from blood, taken in a trial of the OX40 agonist ivuxolimab.

The DNA for the CDR3 is TGTGCCAGCAGTCCGTCAGCGAACACCGGGGAGCTGTTTTTT. Translated, it gives CASSPSANTGELFF. The V and J genes are TRBV11-1 and TRBJ2-2; D is undetermined. This CDR3 contains 14 residues. CDR1 SGHAT and CDR2 FQDESV come from the germline V gene (reference sequence). V lost 6 bases and J lost 0, with 8 bases in between.